The 32 T cell receptor beta chains in this list originate from one sample, sequenced in a study of Ad26.COV2.S vaccination and SARS-CoV-2 variants. Treatment reported: 15 to 20 received Ad26.COV2.S at low or high dose, single or two shots; a few received placebo; per-sample allocation not given. Vaccine and placebo recipients were sampled on day 63 after the first injection. Using immunoSEQ multiplex PCR, the repertoire was profiled, and TCRdb retains in-frame clones only, with some absent. This sample yields roughly 390,000 clones, of which around nine tenths are seen a single time; 3.5% belongs to the top ten. The input for sequencing was peripheral blood, taken in a trial of Ad26.COV2.S vaccine versus placebo. The source is a person between 18 and 65 years old who received the Ad26.COV2.S COVID-19 vaccine or a placebo.

The chain is built from TRBV27 and TRBJ2-7; D unresolved. The CDR3 totals 14 residues. From germline, CDR1 is MNHEY and CDR2 SMNVEV (reference sequence). Between the trimmed V and J ends, which lost 3 bases and 3 bases, there was a span of 12 bases. The CDR3 coding sequence is TGTGCCAGCAGTTTGAAAGGGTTCGTCTACGAGCAGTACTTC. This sequence encodes CASSLKGFVYEQYF.

The gene calls are TRBV2 and TRBJ2-3; weak D call: TRBD1 (6 bases). This CDR3 has 16 amino acids. V was pared by 5 bases and J by 4 bases, with 19 bases between. Germline V CDR1 and CDR2: SNHLY, FYNNEI. The CDR3 is CASSQGSSGLPDTQYF. CDR3 DNA: TGTGCCAGCAGTCAGGGGTCAAGCGGCCTTCCAGATACGCAGTATTTT.

The chain couples TRBV7-9 to TRBJ1-1; possible D gene TRBD1, 6 bases. Germline CDR1 and CDR2: SEHNR and FQNEAQ (reference sequence). CDR3 size: 14 residues. Trimming took 5 bases from V and 4 from J, leaving 14 bases between them. This chain's CDR3 is CASSNRERGTEAFF. As DNA, the CDR3 is TGTGCCAGCAGCAACAGGGAAAGGGGCACTGAAGCTTTCTTT.

This chain uses TRBV10-3 with TRBJ1-3; perhaps TRBD1 as D (5 bases). The V gene lost 4 bases and the J gene lost 0 bases, with 13 bases spanning the gap. The CDR3 is 16 amino acids. Germline V CDR1 and CDR2: ENHRY, SYGVKD. The DNA for the CDR3 is TGTGCCATCAGTGTGGCAGGGCTGAGCTCTGGAAACACCATATATTTT. Protein product: CAISVAGLSSGNTIYF.

V is TRBV25-1 and J is TRBJ2-1, with 15 bases fitting TRBD2. The germline V gene has CDR1 MGHDK and CDR2 SYGVNS. With V trimmed by 7 bases and J by 8 bases, 3 bases remained unmatched. The CDR3 spans 14 residues. The CDR3 spells CASTGLAGGDEQFF. DNA for the CDR3: TGTGCCAGCACCGGACTAGCGGGGGGGGATGAGCAGTTCTTC.

This clone was seen only once. The DNA is left out, because the CDR3 cannot be placed on it with certainty; the CDR3 is given as TCRdb lists it. V usage is TRBV7-2 and J usage is TRBJ2-4. Germline V gives CDR1 SGHTA, CDR2 FQGNSA. The CDR3 is 18 residues long, ends included. CDR3 sequence reads: CASSLGSSGRVVKNIQYF.

The chain uses TRBV7-9 and TRBJ1-3; D is undetermined. The germline V gene has CDR1 SEHNR and CDR2 FQNEAQ (reference sequence). V was shortened by 6 bases and J by 7 bases, with 25 bases between the two germline ends. CDR3 length: 17 amino acids. The CDR3 DNA follows: TGTGCCAGCAGTTCCCCCGGGAGACCAGATCGAGGTAACACCATATATTTT. Encoded protein: CASSSPGRPDRGNTIYF.

A few counts support this clone. The chain couples TRBV12-3 or TRBV12-4 to TRBJ1-2, with D possibly TRBD1 on 6 matching bases. The CDR3 spans 11 residues. V shed 8 bases and J shed 6 bases, with 10 bases lying between them. CDR3 sequence (DNA): TGTGCCAGCCGGACAGCGAATGGCTACACCTTC. It translates to CASRTANGYTF.

This clone was observed once. The chain joins TRBV5-6 to TRBJ1-1, with D perhaps matching TRBD1 (6 bases). There are 17 residues in the CDR3. Trimming left V 0 bases short and J 6 bases short, with 21 bases between. Germline assignment: CDR1 SGHDT and CDR2 YYEEEE. The CDR3 coding sequence is TGTGCCAGCAGCTTGGTTGGGACAAGGAGAAGGGACGCTGAAGCTTTCTTT. Protein sequence: CASSLVGTRRRDAEAFF. Variable domain in full (rest from reference TRBV5-6 and TRBJ1-1): DAGVTQSPTHLIKTRGQQVTLRCSPKSGHDTVSWYQQALGQGPQFIFQYYEEEERQRGNFPDRFSGHQFPNYSSELNVNALLLGDSALYLCASSLVGTRRRDAEAFFGQGTRLTVV.

The rearrangement links TRBV7-8 to TRBJ2-7, with D possibly matching TRBD2 (5 bases). V lost 0 bases, J lost 2 bases, and 11 bases lay in between. CDR1 is SGHVS and CDR2 is FQNEAQ in the germline V gene. CDR3 length equals 15 residues. The CDR3 is CASSLARDRTYEQYF. DNA of the CDR3: TGTGCCAGCAGCTTAGCGAGGGATAGGACCTACGAGCAGTACTTC.

The chain uses TRBV24-1 and TRBJ1-1; TRBD1 might be the D (6 bases). This CDR3 region has 13 residues. CDR1 and CDR2 from the germline V gene are KGHDR and SFDVKD. Trimming stripped 7 bases from V and 1 base from J, with 9 bases between. The CDR3, as DNA: TGTGCCACCAGGGCAGGGGCGAACACTGAAGCTTTCTTT. Translating gives CATRAGANTEAFF.

The chain has TRBV18 and TRBJ1-5, with unresolved D. Germline values: CDR1 KGHSH, CDR2 LQKENI. This CDR3 has 16 amino acids. Trimming removed 1 base at V and 1 base at J, with 11 bases between. CDR3 loop: CASSPQAGGSNQPQHF. CDR3 coding DNA: TGTGCCAGCTCACCACAGGCAGGCGGGAGCAATCAGCCCCAGCATTTT. Full variable domain (rest looked up from reference TRBV18 and TRBJ1-5): NAGVMQNPRHLVRRRGQEARLRCSPMKGHSHVYWYRQLPEEGLKFMVYLQKENIIDESGMPKERFSAEFPKEGPSILRIQQVVRGDSAAYFCASSPQAGGSNQPQHFGDGTRLSIL.

In its sample, this clone was seen once. The chain combines TRBV10-3 with TRBJ2-5; 7 bases fit TRBD2. The CDR3 totals 14 residues. The V and J ends lost 5 bases and 5 bases, in that order; junction bases with no gene match: 8. Germline CDR1 is ENHRY and CDR2 is SYGVKD. The DNA for the CDR3 is TGTGCCATCAGTCCCGGGGAGGGCGAGGAGACCCAGTACTTC. This codes for CAISPGEGEETQYF.

This chain links TRBV15 with TRBJ2-1; D might be TRBD2 (7 bases). V was trimmed by 4 bases and J by 7 bases, leaving 17 bases between them. Germline loops: CDR1 LNHNV, CDR2 YYDKDF (reference sequence). This CDR3 spans 15 amino acids. The CDR3 here is CATSIRGATGNEQFF. CDR3 in DNA: TGTGCCACCAGCATACGGGGGGCGACTGGGAATGAGCAGTTCTTC. The variable domain in full, completed from reference TRBV15 and TRBJ2-1, reads DAMVIQNPRYQVTQFGKPVTLSCSQTLNHNVMYWYQQKSSQAPKLLFHYYDKDFNNEADTPDNFQSRRPNTSFCFLDIRSPGLGDTAMYLCATSIRGATGNEQFFGPGTRLTVL.

The chain employs TRBV10-3 and TRBJ1-2, with 12 bases that match TRBD1. CDR1 is ENHRY and CDR2 is SYGVKD in the germline V gene. V lost 2 bases and J lost 7; bases outside the gene matches: 5. The CDR3 runs 15 residues. DNA for the CDR3: TGTGCCATCAGTGAGCCAGGGACAGGGGGCCGTGGCTACACCTTC. Amino acids: CAISEPGTGGRGYTF.

This chain joins TRBV9 and TRBJ1-2; no definite D call. Trimming cost V 3 bases and J 6 bases, with 12 bases left between them. Germline V gene sequence: CDR1 SGDLS, CDR2 YYNGEE. This CDR3 comprises 13 residues. The CDR3 coding sequence is TGTGCCAGCAGCGGATCGGAAGGGCATGGCTACACCTTC. Translation gives CASSGSEGHGYTF. Filled out from reference TRBV9 and TRBJ1-2, the complete variable domain reads DSGVTQTPKHLITATGQRVTLRCSPRSGDLSVYWYQQSLDQGLQFLIQYYNGEERAKGNILERFSAQQFPDLHSELNLSSLELGDSALYFCASSGSEGHGYTFGSGTRLTVV.

This chain uses TRBV30 with TRBJ1-6; D unclear. Per the germline V gene, CDR1 is GTSNPN and CDR2 is SVGIG (reference sequence). The CDR3 loop spans 15 amino acids. The germline V and J ends were trimmed by 1 base and 4 bases, with 11 bases remaining between them. The CDR3 DNA sequence: TGTGCCTGGAGTGGGAGGGCCAGGTATAATTCACCCCTCCACTTT. Its protein is CAWSGRARYNSPLHF.

The CDR3 sequence is CASSDGNQNYGYTF. The CDR3 bases are TGTGCCAGCAGTGATGGCAATCAAAACTATGGCTACACCTTC. This sequence joins TRBV2 and TRBJ1-2; D is undetermined. Trimming removed 3 bases from V and 2 bases from J, with 10 bases in between. CDR1 is SNHLY and CDR2 is FYNNEI in the germline V gene. The CDR3 is 14 amino acids.

This chain joins TRBV10-2 and TRBJ2-7, with TRBD1 as a possible D gene (6 bases). This CDR3 is 14 amino acids long. Germline V gene lookup returns CDR1 WSHSY and CDR2 SAAADI. Trimming shortened V by 4 bases and J by 7 bases, and 17 bases separated the two germline ends. The CDR3: CASSGEGGEEEQYF. As DNA, the CDR3 is TGCGCCAGCAGTGGGGAAGGGGGAGAGGAAGAGCAGTACTTC.

Only one count was recorded for this clone. This sequence joins TRBV5-1 and TRBJ2-7, with D hard to call. Trimming stripped 2 bases from V and 4 bases from J, with 13 bases between. Germline CDR1 is SGHRS and CDR2 is YFSETQ. The CDR3 loop spans 14 amino acids. The CDR3 is CASSLEVNGYEQYF. The CDR3 DNA is TGCGCCAGCAGCTTAGAGGTGAATGGTTACGAGCAGTACTTC.

A note on this clone: Other DNA sequences in the same sample also yield this CDR3. The chain links TRBV12-3 or TRBV12-4 to TRBJ2-1; unclear D gene. The CDR3 has 11 residues. With 1 base removed from V and 8 bases from J, the gap between germline ends came to 3 bases. The CDR3 loop is CASSLGYEQFF. CDR3 nucleotides: TGTGCCAGCAGTTTAGGGTATGAGCAGTTCTTC.

The V call is TRBV7-8, the J call TRBJ1-2; no clear D gene. Germline values: CDR1 SGHVS, CDR2 FQNEAQ. The length of the CDR3 is 14 residues. Trimming stripped 5 bases from V and 4 bases from J, with 14 bases between. As DNA, the CDR3 is TGTGCCAGCAGCGTCGAACCCCGCCCCTATGGCTACACCTTC. The encoded protein is CASSVEPRPYGYTF.

The chain combines TRBV7-9 with TRBJ2-7, with 9 bases that match TRBD1. The J segment lost 0 bases and the V segment lost 1 base, leaving 4 bases of the junction unmatched. Germline V gene data show CDR1 as SEHNR and CDR2 as FQNEAQ (reference sequence). CDR3 length: 16 amino acids. The CDR3 nucleotides read TGTGCCAGCAGCTTAGGCGGACAGGGGCGCTCCTACGAGCAGTACTTC. Amino acids: CASSLGGQGRSYEQYF.

The chain couples TRBV7-9 to TRBJ2-3; D is possibly TRBD1 or TRBD2 (5 bases each). Trimming took off 5 bases at V and 10 bases at J, with 13 bases between the two ends. The CDR3 loop spans 12 amino acids. The germline V gene encodes CDR1 SEHNR and CDR2 FQNEAQ (reference sequence). The CDR3 DNA is TGTGCCAGCAGCCACTTTTTGGGGGCGCAGTATTTT. It encodes CASSHFLGAQYF.

The chain is built from TRBV6-4 and TRBJ1-1; no definite D call. The V and J ends lost 0 bases and 2 bases respectively, with 10 bases between them. The V gene's germline CDR1 is MRHNA and CDR2 SNTAGT. The length of the CDR3 is 15 residues. The CDR3 region is CASSDSEKTNTEAFF. The DNA of the CDR3 is TGTGCCAGCAGTGACTCGGAGAAGACAAACACTGAAGCTTTCTTT.

The chain is built from TRBV7-8 and TRBJ1-2; D is undetermined. The CDR3 runs 13 residues. Trimming stripped 0 bases from V and 7 bases from J, with 9 bases between. Germline V gene sequence: CDR1 SGHVS, CDR2 FQNEAQ. The CDR3, as DNA: TGTGCCAGCAGCTTAGCCAGCACATCTGGCTACACCTTC. Encoded protein: CASSLASTSGYTF.

The genes are TRBV7-6 and TRBJ2-7; 8 positions agree with TRBD1. With 5 bases clipped from V and 3 bases from J, the junction kept 15 bases outside the gene matches. The CDR3 is 17 amino acids. CDR1 is SGHVS and CDR2 is FNYEAQ in the germline V gene. CDR3 in DNA: TGTGCCAGCAGCCCCCTTTTCGGGACAGGCTTGGACTACGAGCAGTACTTC. It is translated as CASSPLFGTGLDYEQYF.

This clone has only one observation. J is TRBJ2-5 and V is TRBV5-1; 10 positions match TRBD1. V was clipped by 5 bases and J by 5 bases; unmatched bases: 0. The V gene's germline CDR1 is SGHRS and CDR2 YFSETQ. This CDR3 has 12 residues. CDR3 protein: CASRTGGETQYF. The CDR3 nucleotides read TGCGCCAGCAGGACAGGGGGCGAGACCCAGTACTTC.

The chain couples TRBV28 to TRBJ1-2; D unclear. The CDR3 runs 14 residues. V lost 11 bases and J lost 5, with 21 bases in between. Germline V CDR1 and CDR2: MDHEN, SYDVKM. The DNA for the CDR3 is TGTGCCCTCCAGAAGGGCGGCCCTGGGTATGGCTACACCTTC. The encoded protein is CALQKGGPGYGYTF.

This clone is a singleton in its sample. The V gene is TRBV24-1, the J gene TRBJ2-5; TRBD1 is a possible D gene (6 bases). V shed 6 bases and J shed 0 bases, with 7 bases lying between them. The germline V gene has CDR1 KGHDR and CDR2 SFDVKD. The CDR3 contains 13 residues. CDR3 sequence (DNA): TGTGCCACCAGTAGGGGGAACCAAGAGACCCAGTACTTC. This gives the protein CATSRGNQETQYF.

The chain employs TRBV6-6 and TRBJ1-6, with TRBD1 matching over 8 bases. CDR1 is MNHNY, CDR2 SVGAGI, per germline (reference sequence). This CDR3 contains 16 residues. The ends lost 6 bases at V and 0 bases at J; junction bases unmatched: 4. The CDR3 reads CASSRDRLSYNSPLHF. The CDR3 DNA is TGTGCCAGCAGCCGGGACAGGCTCTCCTATAATTCACCCCTCCACTTT.

The chain links TRBV10-3 to TRBJ1-1, with no clear D. The CDR3 contains 14 residues. The V and J ends lost 7 bases and 1 base respectively, with 13 bases between them. Looked up from germline, CDR1 is ENHRY and CDR2 is SYGVKD. The CDR3 spells CAITSGLTNTEAFF. The CDR3 nucleotides are TGTGCCATCACTTCGGGCCTGACGAACACTGAAGCTTTCTTT.